What follows is one TCR beta chain and its context. The source of the sample is a study of shared T cell receptors in the human thymus. CDR3 length: 18 amino acids. V dropped 2 bases and J dropped 4; count of bases not matched to a gene: 15. Germline CDR1 is LGHNA and CDR2 is YSLEER. The data were produced by immunoSEQ multiplex PCR, yet TCRdb's version contains in-frame clones alone and is incomplete. The sample lists 720,000 or so clones; approximately 85% were seen once. The data were also submitted as part of a second study, on human thymus T cells. From that second work: Donation came from healthy Finnish infants having corrective surgery for congenital heart defects. It was from resections taken during corrective heart surgery that the thymus tissue came. Thymic and blood repertoires appeared to display a bias in their usage of V and J genes. Thymic repertoires overlap heavily among unrelated individuals, related research has reported.

The chain employs TRBV4-3 and TRBJ1-1; 8 nucleotides agree with TRBD1. Sequenced input: thymocytes. This TCR was recovered from a girl younger than two with a congenital heart defect. The CDR3 loop reads CASSQTLEPGQGFTEAFF. As DNA, the CDR3 is TGCGCCAGCAGCCAAACTTTAGAACCCGGACAGGGATTCACTGAAGCTTTCTTT.